The 9 T cell receptor beta chains below were found in one sample sequenced in a study of T cells after yellow fever vaccination. Via MiXCR, TCRdb re-called the 5' RACE reads, giving one row per CDR3 protein. This table has 620,000 or so distinct CDR3 sequences, about 12% appearing once. Sequencing used PBMCs, obtained on the day of the yellow fever booster vaccination. The receptors shown here come from a man under 40 who received the YFV17D yellow fever vaccine.

This clonotype was recorded many times. The chain recombines TRBV7-9 with TRBJ2-7; 9 nucleotides agree with TRBD1. The length of the CDR3 is 15 residues. Unmatched junction bases numbered 8, after V lost 5 bases and J lost 3 bases. Germline V lookup: CDR1 SEHNR, CDR2 FQNEAQ (reference sequence). The CDR3 loop is CASSNPGQGNYEQYF. The CDR3 bases are TGTGCCAGCAGCAACCCGGGACAGGGAAACTACGAGCAGTACTTC.

The chain has TRBV5-1 and TRBJ2-5; TRBD1 agrees at 8 bases. This CDR3 comprises 16 residues. V shed 0 bases, J shed 2 bases, and the junction held 6 bases outside the gene matches. Germline lookup yields CDR1 SGHRS and CDR2 YFSETQ. The CDR3: CASSLAGTGGQETQYF. CDR3 in DNA: TGCGCCAGCAGCTTGGCCGGCACAGGGGGTCAAGAGACCCAGTACTTC.

This clonotype was seen repeatedly, ten times or more. The chain employs TRBV5-1 and TRBJ2-2; 7 bases are a match to TRBD1. The CDR3 runs 15 residues. With V trimmed by 3 bases and J by 4 bases, 6 bases remained unmatched. The germline CDR1 and CDR2 sequences are SGHRS and YFSETQ. The CDR3 reads CASSSDRRRTGELFF. The CDR3 bases are TGCGCCAGCAGCTCGGACAGGCGACGCACCGGGGAGCTGTTTTTT.

This clonotype was observed a handful of times. The genes are TRBV10-3 and TRBJ1-2, with a weak D call TRBD1 (5 bases). With 8 bases removed from V and 11 bases from J, the gap between germline ends came to 18 bases. This CDR3 has 12 amino acids. Germline V gene sequence: CDR1 ENHRY, CDR2 SYGVKD. The CDR3 nucleotides read TGTGCCATCCAAGATCTGAGGGGTCGATACACCTTC. Encoded protein: CAIQDLRGRYTF.

This chain uses TRBV7-6 with TRBJ2-7; D may be TRBD2 (6 bases). Germline CDR1 is SGHVS and CDR2 is FNYEAQ. V was shortened by 3 bases and J by 5 bases, with 14 bases between the two germline ends. CDR3 length equals 14 residues. CDR3 in DNA: TGTGCCAGCAGCTTGGCTGGGAGGAGGAACGAGCAGTACTTC. The encoded protein is CASSLAGRRNEQYF.

This clonotype was detected only a few times. The chain employs TRBV7-2 and TRBJ2-1; TRBD2 aligns across 7 bases. The V gene's germline CDR1 is SGHTA and CDR2 FQGNSA. The CDR3 is 16 residues long. V was clipped by 1 base and J by 6 bases; unmatched bases: 9. CDR3 in amino acids: CASSLVIGGSGNEQFF. CDR3 coding DNA: TGTGCCAGCAGCTTAGTGATAGGCGGGAGTGGCAATGAGCAGTTCTTC.

This clonotype appeared many times. J is TRBJ1-4 and V is TRBV7-2; unclear D gene. The CDR3 totals 14 residues. V dropped 4 bases and J dropped 0 bases, with 6 bases sitting between them. CDR1 is SGHTA and CDR2 is FQGNSA in the germline V gene. CDR3 loop: CASSSPTTNEKLFF. In DNA, the CDR3 is TGTGCCAGCAGCTCTCCAACAACTAATGAAAAACTGTTTTTT. Variable domain in full (rest from reference TRBV7-2 and TRBJ1-4): GAGVSQSPSNKVTEKGKDVELRCDPISGHTALYWYRQSLGQGLEFLIYFQGNSAPDKSGLPSDRFSAERTGGSVSTLTIQRTQQEDSAVYLCASSSPTTNEKLFFGSGTQLSVL.

This clonotype was found a few times. CDR3 nucleotides: TGTGCCAGCAGCTTATCTCAGACCCAGTACTTC. Translated: CASSLSQTQYF. The V gene is TRBV7-9, the J gene TRBJ2-5; D is ambiguous. The CDR3 is made up of 11 amino acids. Trimming removed 2 bases from V and 6 bases from J, with 4 bases in between. CDR1 and CDR2 from the germline V gene are SEHNR and FQNEAQ (reference sequence).

This clonotype was seen more than once but under ten times. The chain combines TRBV5-1 with TRBJ2-2; 8 bases are shared with TRBD2. Germline lookup yields CDR1 SGHRS and CDR2 YFSETQ. CDR3 size: 16 residues. Trimming removed 4 bases from V and 6 bases from J; junction bases left unmatched: 11. The CDR3 bases are TGCGCCAGCAGCCTGGGACTAGTAACAACCCCCGGGGAGCTGTTTTTT. Translation: CASSLGLVTTPGELFF.